What follows is one TCR beta chain and its context. The antigen is undetermined. The source of the sample is a study of PD-1 blockade in classical Hodgkin lymphoma. General study findings and limits: Among the patients, those starting nivolumab under 1 year after ASCT were excluded. Nothing has yet pinned down what causes the repertoire differences, possibly disease activity or prior therapy.

Time point denoted: cycle 4 day 1 (C4D1), after 6 weeks of nivolumab. Relapse after autologous stem cell transplantation occurred in every patient, and brentuximab vedotin exposure varied. TCRdb keeps only in-frame clones here, not all; method: immunoSEQ multiplex PCR. The profile shows 43,000 or so clones, around 80% of them singletons. Sequences were derived from peripheral blood mononuclear cells (PBMCs), sampled before the fourth cycle of nivolumab. The sequence was collected from a human donor with classical Hodgkin lymphoma.

CDR3 DNA: TGTGCCAGCAGCTGGACCTCAGGGGGGTATGGAAACACCATATATTTT. Protein product: CASSWTSGGYGNTIYF. V gene TRBV7-8 combines with J gene TRBJ1-3, with 7 bases matching TRBD1. The CDR3 totals 16 residues. The trim removed 4 bases at V and 3 bases at J, leaving 9 bases unmatched. Germline CDR1 reads SGHVS; CDR2 reads FQNEAQ. The full variable domain, in which reference TRBV7-8 and TRBJ1-3 provide the parts outside the CDR3, is GAGVSQSPRYKVAKRGQDVALRCDPISGHVSLFWYQQALGQGPEFLTYFQNEAQLDKSGLPSDRFFAERPEGSVSTLKIQRTQQEDSAVYLCASSWTSGGYGNTIYFGEGSWLTVV.